The present TCR beta chain was sequenced within a study of read filtering for tumor transcriptome and immune sequencing. Across the study: Transcriptome libraries were built from DNase-treated RNA. TCR-mapped reads were about 4 to 11 million with IR-seq versus about 75 to 1,400 with RNA-seq.

This clonotype has only a few counts. Its antigen is undetermined. Study-level findings and limits: Without single-read clonotypes, shared clonotype proportions correlated more between IR-seq and RNA-seq.

CDR3 length: 15 residues. Trimming took 7 bases from V and 0 from J, leaving 13 bases between them. Germline loops: CDR1 SNHLY, CDR2 FYNNEI. From approximately 430 ng of RNA, a library with molecular barcoded alpha/delta and beta/gamma adaptors was made. TCRdb reprocessed the reads via MiXCR and lists one record per CDR3 protein. The sample holds approximately 93,000 distinct CDR3 sequences; roughly 21% are singletons and the top ten take 9.5% to 12%. The chain has TRBV2 and TRBJ2-4; tentative D call: TRBD2 (6 bases). This sequence originates from a donor aged 40 or over with multiple myeloma. The specimen was a population of CD138-negative cells sorted from bone marrow. The chain's CDR3 is CASTSQGLAKNIQYF. CDR3 nucleotides: TGTGCCAGCACCAGCCAGGGACTAGCCAAAAACATTCAGTACTTC. The full variable domain, in which reference TRBV2 and TRBJ2-4 provide the parts outside the CDR3, is EPEVTQTPSHQVTQMGQEVILRCVPISNHLYFYWYRQILGQKVEFLVSFYNNEISEKSEIFDDQFSVERPDGSNFTLKIRSTKLEDSAMYFCASTSQGLAKNIQYFGAGTRLSVL.